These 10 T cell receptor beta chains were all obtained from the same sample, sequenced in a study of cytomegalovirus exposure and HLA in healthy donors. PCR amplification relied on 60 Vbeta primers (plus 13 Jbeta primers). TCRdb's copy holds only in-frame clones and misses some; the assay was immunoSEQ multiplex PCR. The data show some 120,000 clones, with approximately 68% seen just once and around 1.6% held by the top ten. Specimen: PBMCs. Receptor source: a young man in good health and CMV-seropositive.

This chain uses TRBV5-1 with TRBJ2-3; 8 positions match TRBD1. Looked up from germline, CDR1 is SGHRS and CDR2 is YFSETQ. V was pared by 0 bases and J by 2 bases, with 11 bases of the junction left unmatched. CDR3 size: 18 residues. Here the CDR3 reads CASSLGQGRTLITDTQYF. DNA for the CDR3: TGCGCCAGCAGCTTGGGACAGGGGCGGACCTTAATCACAGATACGCAGTATTTT.

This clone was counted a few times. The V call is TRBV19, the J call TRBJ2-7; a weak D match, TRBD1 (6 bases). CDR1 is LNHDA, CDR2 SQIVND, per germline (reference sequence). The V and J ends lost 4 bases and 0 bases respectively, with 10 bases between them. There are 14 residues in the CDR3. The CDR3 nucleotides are TGTGCCAGTAGTAGACAGGCGAACTCCTACGAGCAGTACTTC. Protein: CASSRQANSYEQYF.

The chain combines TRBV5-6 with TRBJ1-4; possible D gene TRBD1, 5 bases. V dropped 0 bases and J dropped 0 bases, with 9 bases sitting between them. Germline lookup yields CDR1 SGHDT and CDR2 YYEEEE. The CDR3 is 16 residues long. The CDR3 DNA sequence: TGTGCCAGCAGCTTGGGCGGACATGCAACTAATGAAAAACTGTTTTTT. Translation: CASSLGGHATNEKLFF.

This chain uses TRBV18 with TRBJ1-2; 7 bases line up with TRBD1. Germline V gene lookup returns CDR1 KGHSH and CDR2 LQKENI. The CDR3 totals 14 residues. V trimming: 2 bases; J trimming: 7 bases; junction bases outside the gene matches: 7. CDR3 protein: CASSPGAGGFGYTF. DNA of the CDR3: TGTGCCAGCTCACCAGGGGCAGGGGGATTTGGCTACACCTTC.

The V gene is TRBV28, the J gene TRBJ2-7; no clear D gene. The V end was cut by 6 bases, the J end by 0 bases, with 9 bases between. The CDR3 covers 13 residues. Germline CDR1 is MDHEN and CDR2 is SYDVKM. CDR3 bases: TGTGCCAGCAGCCTTCGGAGCTCCTACGAGCAGTACTTC. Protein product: CASSLRSSYEQYF. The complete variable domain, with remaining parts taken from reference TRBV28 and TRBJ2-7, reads DVKVTQSSRYLVKRTGEKVFLECVQDMDHENMFWYRQDPGLGLRLIYFSYDVKMKEKGDIPEGYSVSREKKERFSLILESASTNQTSMYLCASSLRSSYEQYFGPGTRLTVT.

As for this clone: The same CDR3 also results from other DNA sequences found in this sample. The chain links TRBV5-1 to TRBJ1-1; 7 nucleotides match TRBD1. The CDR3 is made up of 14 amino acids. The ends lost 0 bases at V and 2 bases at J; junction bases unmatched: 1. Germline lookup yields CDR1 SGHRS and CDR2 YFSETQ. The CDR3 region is CASSLAGGNTEAFF. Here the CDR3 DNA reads TGCGCCAGCAGCTTGGCAGGGGGTAACACTGAAGCTTTCTTT.

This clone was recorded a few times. The CDR3 bases are TGTGCCAGCAGCGAGCATCCGGACTCGCAAGAGACCCAGTACTTC. Amino acids: CASSEHPDSQETQYF. The chain uses TRBV6-4 and TRBJ2-5; possibly TRBD2 for D (5 bases). Trimming stripped 6 bases from V and 2 bases from J, with 16 bases between. The CDR3 consists of 15 residues. Germline lookup yields CDR1 MRHNA and CDR2 SNTAGT.

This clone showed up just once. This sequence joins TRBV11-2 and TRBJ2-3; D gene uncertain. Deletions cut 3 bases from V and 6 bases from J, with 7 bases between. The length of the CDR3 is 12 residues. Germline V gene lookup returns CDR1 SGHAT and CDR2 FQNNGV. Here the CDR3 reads CASSFPVDTQYF. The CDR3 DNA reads TGTGCCAGCAGCTTCCCGGTGGATACGCAGTATTTT.

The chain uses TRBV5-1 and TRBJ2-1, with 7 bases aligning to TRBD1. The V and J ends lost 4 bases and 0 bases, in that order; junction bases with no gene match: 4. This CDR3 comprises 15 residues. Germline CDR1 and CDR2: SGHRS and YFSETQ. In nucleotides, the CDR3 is TGCGCCAGCAGCGTCCGGGACAGCTCCTACAATGAGCAGTTCTTC. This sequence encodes CASSVRDSSYNEQFF.

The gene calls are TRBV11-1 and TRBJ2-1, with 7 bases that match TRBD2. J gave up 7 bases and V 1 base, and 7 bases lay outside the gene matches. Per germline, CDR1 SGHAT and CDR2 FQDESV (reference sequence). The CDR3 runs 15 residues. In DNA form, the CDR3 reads TGTGCCAGCAGCTTAGGCGGGGAGGGGAGGAATGAGCAGTTCTTC. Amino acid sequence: CASSLGGEGRNEQFF.